The source of this T cell receptor (beta chain) is a study of blood T cell repertoires in COVID-19. Background on the study: PBMCs, B-cell-depleted T cells, or T cells provided the cDNA or gDNA that made up the material.

TCRdb's table, derived via immunoSEQ multiplex PCR, lists solely in-frame clones and lacks some. Of 230,000 or so clones in the sample, about 80% are singletons; the top ten hold around 4.4%. V was pared by 4 bases and J by 9 bases, with 11 bases of the junction left unmatched. CDR3 length: 14 amino acids. Germline V lookup: CDR1 SGHDT, CDR2 YYEEEE. The chain is built from TRBV5-6 and TRBJ2-5, with 8 bases fitting TRBD1. Sequenced input: peripheral blood. The sequence derives from a man aged 50 or older with active or convalescent COVID-19. CDR3 amino acids: CASSLGQVQGAQYF. The CDR3 DNA reads TGTGCCAGCAGCCTGGGACAGGTCCAAGGGGCCCAGTACTTC.